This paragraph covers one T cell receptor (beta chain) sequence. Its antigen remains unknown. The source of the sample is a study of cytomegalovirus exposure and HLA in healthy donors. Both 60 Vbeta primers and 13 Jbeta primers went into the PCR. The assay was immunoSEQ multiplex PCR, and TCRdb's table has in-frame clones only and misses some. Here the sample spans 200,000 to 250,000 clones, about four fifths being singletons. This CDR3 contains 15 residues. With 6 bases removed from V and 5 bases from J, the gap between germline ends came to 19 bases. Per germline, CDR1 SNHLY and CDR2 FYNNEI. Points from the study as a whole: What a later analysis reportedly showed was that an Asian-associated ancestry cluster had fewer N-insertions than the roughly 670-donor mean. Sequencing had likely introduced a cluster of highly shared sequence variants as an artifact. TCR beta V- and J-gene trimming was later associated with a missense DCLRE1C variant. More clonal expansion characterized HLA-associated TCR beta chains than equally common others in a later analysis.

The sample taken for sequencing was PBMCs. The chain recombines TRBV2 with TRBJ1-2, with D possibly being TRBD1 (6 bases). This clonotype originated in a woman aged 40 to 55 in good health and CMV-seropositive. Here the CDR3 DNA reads TGTGCCAGCAGATCCGTCTGGGAAGGGGGATATGGCTACACCTTC. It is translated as CASRSVWEGGYGYTF.